The 8 T cell receptor beta chains below were found in one sample sequenced in a study of cytomegalovirus exposure and HLA in healthy donors. A multiplex PCR was run with 60 Vbeta primers and 13 Jbeta primers. Sequenced by immunoSEQ multiplex PCR; TCRdb stores in-frame clones only, minus some. This table holds approximately 170,000 clones, roughly 80% found once. Material for sequencing was PBMCs. All receptors derive from a woman between 18 and 29 years old in good health and CMV-seronegative.

The chain employs TRBV14 and TRBJ2-1, with 11 bases that match TRBD2. J lost 5 bases, V lost 4 bases, and 16 bases had no gene match. The CDR3 has 19 residues. Germline V lookup: CDR1 SGHDN, CDR2 FVKESK. In nucleotides, the CDR3 is TGTGCCAGCAGCCCTCGGCGGGATAGCGGGAGGGCCGTCCACAATGAGCAGTTCTTC. This codes for CASSPRRDSGRAVHNEQFF.

The rearrangement joins TRBV4-3 to TRBJ1-1, with 12 bases matching TRBD1. The CDR3 spans 16 residues. In germline, CDR1 is LGHNA, CDR2 YSLEER. V dropped 4 bases and J dropped 5; count of bases not matched to a gene: 8. CDR3 amino acids: CASSRCGTGGCTEAFF. CDR3 nucleotides: TGCGCCAGCAGCCGCTGCGGGACAGGGGGCTGTACTGAAGCTTTCTTT.

The rearrangement links TRBV15 to TRBJ2-4; D may be TRBD2 (5 bases). The V and J ends lost 1 base and 2 bases respectively, with 15 bases between them. The V gene's germline CDR1 is LNHNV and CDR2 YYDKDF (reference sequence). This CDR3 region has 17 residues. CDR3 sequence reads: CATSRGGFDISKNIQYF. DNA of the CDR3: TGTGCCACCAGCAGAGGAGGGTTTGACATATCCAAAAACATTCAGTACTTC. The variable domain in full, with the rest retrieved from reference TRBV15 and TRBJ2-4, is DAMVIQNPRYQVTQFGKPVTLSCSQTLNHNVMYWYQQKSSQAPKLLFHYYDKDFNNEADTPDNFQSRRPNTSFCFLDIRSPGLGDTAMYLCATSRGGFDISKNIQYFGAGTRLSVL.

The chain couples TRBV4-3 to TRBJ2-3, with TRBD2 matching over 10 bases. CDR3 size: 20 residues. After removal of 0 bases from V and 1 base from J, the junction contained 13 bases not matched to a gene. Germline V lookup: CDR1 LGHNA, CDR2 YSLEER. The DNA for the CDR3 is TGCGCCAGCAGCCAAGATGTTAGGGAACTAGCGGGATGGGGCACAGATACGCAGTATTTT. Amino acid sequence: CASSQDVRELAGWGTDTQYF.

The genes are TRBV2 and TRBJ2-6; a possible D gene is TRBD2 (6 bases). The CDR3 has 17 residues. Per the germline V gene, CDR1 is SNHLY and CDR2 is FYNNEI. V was trimmed by 5 bases and J by 0 bases, leaving 14 bases between them. As DNA, the CDR3 is TGTGCCAGCAGTATACGACGGGGGAGCTCTGGGGCCAACGTCCTGACTTTC. This encodes CASSIRRGSSGANVLTF. Using reference TRBV2 and TRBJ2-6 for the parts outside the CDR3, the full variable domain is EPEVTQTPSHQVTQMGQEVILRCVPISNHLYFYWYRQILGQKVEFLVSFYNNEISEKSEIFDDQFSVERPDGSNFTLKIRSTKLEDSAMYFCASSIRRGSSGANVLTFGAGSRLTVL.

The chain recombines TRBV6-5 with TRBJ1-1, with TRBD1 as a possible D gene (5 bases). CDR1 is MNHEY and CDR2 is SVGAGI in the germline V gene. This CDR3 region has 15 residues. The germline V and J ends were trimmed by 5 bases and 5 bases, with 18 bases remaining between them. The chain's CDR3 is CASSPRAGRGTEAFF. CDR3 coding DNA: TGTGCCAGCAGTCCCCGGGCAGGGCGGGGGACTGAAGCTTTCTTT.

V usage is TRBV18 and J usage is TRBJ2-7; no clear D gene. The CDR3 is 15 residues long. Germline lookup yields CDR1 KGHSH and CDR2 LQKENI. V was clipped by 2 bases and J by 0 bases, with 11 bases between them. The CDR3 coding sequence is TGTGCCAGCTCACCAAGTCCTCAGGCCTCCTACGAGCAGTACTTC. It encodes CASSPSPQASYEQYF.

The gene calls are TRBV11-2 and TRBJ1-4; the D gene is possibly TRBD1 (5 bases). The V gene's germline CDR1 is SGHAT and CDR2 FQNNGV. The V end was cut by 5 bases, the J end by 5 bases, with 27 bases between. The CDR3 runs to 19 residues. DNA of the CDR3: TGTGCCAGCAGCCCCATCCGAAATAACCAGGGCAGCCGGAATGAAAAACTGTTTTTT. It is translated as CASSPIRNNQGSRNEKLFF.